These 20 T cell receptor beta chains originate from one sample sequenced in a study of OX40 agonist ivuxolimab in advanced cancers. Libraries were prepared by immunoSEQ multiplex PCR; TCRdb keeps only in-frame clonotypes and omits some of them. This table holds roughly 90,000 clones, roughly nine tenths found once. This sample comprised CD4+ or CD8+ T cells sorted from blood, obtained in a trial of the OX40 agonist ivuxolimab. The receptors shown here come from an adult with an advanced solid tumor such as melanoma, head and neck, liver or kidney cancer.

The chain is built from TRBV18 and TRBJ2-7, with 8 bases identical to TRBD1. V lost 1 base to trimming and J lost 4 bases; unmatched junction nucleotides: 3. The CDR3 loop spans 14 amino acids. Germline-derived CDR1 and CDR2 are KGHSH and LQKENI. The CDR3 reads CASSPLQGAYEQYF. The DNA of the CDR3 is TGTGCCAGCTCACCACTGCAGGGGGCGTACGAGCAGTACTTC. Using reference TRBV18 and TRBJ2-7 for the parts outside the CDR3, the full variable domain is NAGVMQNPRHLVRRRGQEARLRCSPMKGHSHVYWYRQLPEEGLKFMVYLQKENIIDESGMPKERFSAEFPKEGPSILRIQQVVRGDSAAYFCASSPLQGAYEQYFGPGTRLTVT.

The J gene is TRBJ2-1, the V gene TRBV2; no reliable D call. CDR1 is SNHLY and CDR2 is FYNNEI in the germline V gene. CDR3 length: 11 amino acids. The V end was cut by 4 bases, the J end by 8 bases, with 6 bases between. The CDR3: CASSVMDEQFF. CDR3 in DNA: TGTGCCAGCAGTGTAATGGATGAGCAGTTCTTC.

In its sample, this clone was seen once. The chain uses TRBV5-1 and TRBJ1-1; no clear D. Germline V gene data show CDR1 as SGHRS and CDR2 as YFSETQ. V was cut by 4 bases and J by 1 base, with 17 bases left in between. This CDR3 is built from 16 residues. This CDR3 reads CASSPNGPYGNTEAFF. Written as DNA, the CDR3 is TGCGCCAGCAGCCCAAATGGGCCCTATGGGAACACTGAAGCTTTCTTT.

The V gene is TRBV5-4, the J gene TRBJ2-2; TRBD2 matches at 11 bases. The V and J ends lost 3 bases and 5 bases, in that order; junction bases with no gene match: 9. The CDR3 totals 17 residues. Germline-derived CDR1 and CDR2 are SGHNT and YYREEE (reference sequence). In nucleotides, the CDR3 is TGTGCCAGCAGCTCCAAGCTAGCGGGAGGTAATACCGGGGAGCTGTTTTTT. It specifies CASSSKLAGGNTGELFF.

V and J are TRBV27 and TRBJ2-7, with 10 positions matching TRBD2. CDR1 MNHEY and CDR2 SMNVEV come from the germline V gene (reference sequence). The trim removed 5 bases at V and 7 bases at J, leaving 8 bases unmatched. CDR3 length: 14 amino acids. CDR3 DNA sequence: TGTGCCAGCAGTACCGTTACTAGCGGGGTGGAGCAGTACTTC. This translates into CASSTVTSGVEQYF.

V usage is TRBV27 and J usage is TRBJ2-7; the D gene could be TRBD1 or TRBD2 (5 bases each). The V end lost 1 base, the J end lost 0 bases, and 13 bases lay between the germline ends. This CDR3 spans 16 amino acids. Per the germline V gene, CDR1 is MNHEY and CDR2 is SMNVEV (reference sequence). The DNA for the CDR3 is TGTGCCAGCAGTTTATGGGGACGGGGAAGCTCCTACGAGCAGTACTTC. Translating gives CASSLWGRGSSYEQYF.

The chain links TRBV28 to TRBJ2-3; TRBD2 might be the D (5 bases). The CDR3 sequence is 14 residues long. Trimming pared 5 bases from V and 1 base from J, leaving 10 bases between. Germline values: CDR1 MDHEN, CDR2 SYDVKM. The CDR3 sequence: CASSGEIRTDTQYF. CDR3 nucleotide sequence: TGTGCCAGCAGTGGGGAGATCCGCACAGATACGCAGTATTTT. The full variable domain, its missing parts supplied by reference TRBV28 and TRBJ2-3, is DVKVTQSSRYLVKRTGEKVFLECVQDMDHENMFWYRQDPGLGLRLIYFSYDVKMKEKGDIPEGYSVSREKKERFSLILESASTNQTSMYLCASSGEIRTDTQYFGPGTRLTVL.

V gene TRBV29-1 combines with J gene TRBJ1-1; D is ambiguous. Deletions cut 3 bases from V and 2 bases from J, with 13 bases between. The CDR3 runs 14 residues. CDR1 is SQVTM and CDR2 is ANQGSEA in the germline V gene. The CDR3 DNA is TGCAGCGTTGACAAGGGTTCAGCTAACACTGAAGCTTTCTTT. It translates to CSVDKGSANTEAFF. Using reference TRBV29-1 and TRBJ1-1 for the parts outside the CDR3, the full variable domain is SAVISQKPSRDICQRGTSLTIQCQVDSQVTMMFWYRQQPGQSLTLIATANQGSEATYESGFVIDKFPISRPNLTFSTLTVSNMSPEDSSIYLCSVDKGSANTEAFFGQGTRLTVV.

This clone was observed a single time. V and J are TRBV18 and TRBJ2-3; D is unclear. The CDR3 runs to 17 residues. Deletions cut 5 bases from V and 3 bases from J, with 21 bases between. Germline values: CDR1 KGHSH, CDR2 LQKENI. In DNA, the CDR3 is TGTGCCAGCTCAATTATGGGCCCTCAAATGGTGACAGATACGCAGTATTTT. It encodes CASSIMGPQMVTDTQYF.

This chain connects TRBV23-1 to TRBJ2-4, with TRBD2 identical over 9 bases. TRBV23-1 is an open reading frame, and its role is uncertain. The CDR3 totals 20 residues. J lost 0 bases, V lost 2 bases, and 14 bases had no gene match. CDR3 nucleotides: TGCGCCAGCAGTCAAATAGTCGGTAGCGGGAGCACTCTAGCCAAAAACATTCAGTACTTC. Translation: CASSQIVGSGSTLAKNIQYF.

V and J are TRBV4-1 and TRBJ2-7; D might be TRBD2 (6 bases). Deletions cut 4 bases from V and 3 bases from J, with 13 bases between. The germline V gene has CDR1 MGHRA and CDR2 YSYEKL. The CDR3 sequence is 14 residues long. CDR3 DNA sequence: TGCGCCAGCAGCCCGACTAGTTCCGGCTACGAGCAGTACTTC. The encoded protein is CASSPTSSGYEQYF.

The chain combines TRBV5-1 with TRBJ2-7; D is uncertain. The CDR3 has 17 amino acids. Deletions cut 0 bases from V and 0 bases from J, with 16 bases between. The germline V gene has CDR1 SGHRS and CDR2 YFSETQ. The CDR3 loop reads CASSLVGSTQFSYEQYF. CDR3 bases: TGCGCCAGCAGCTTGGTTGGGTCTACACAGTTCTCCTACGAGCAGTACTTC.

The chain carries TRBV13 and TRBJ2-3; D is undetermined. The CDR3 sequence is 13 residues long. V lost 3 bases, J lost 6 bases, and 10 bases lay in between. CDR1 and CDR2 (germline): PRHDT, FYEKMQ (reference sequence). DNA for the CDR3: TGTGCCAGCAGCTTCGGCTCTGGGGATACGCAGTATTTT. Its translation: CASSFGSGDTQYF.

This clone was observed a single time. This chain links TRBV6-5 with TRBJ2-2, with D possibly matching TRBD1 (5 bases). The CDR3 runs to 15 residues. V was cut by 3 bases and J by 5 bases, with 13 bases left in between. Germline CDR1 reads MNHEY; CDR2 reads SVGAGI. The CDR3 protein is CASSYKGLRTGELFF. The CDR3 DNA reads as TGTGCCAGCAGTTATAAGGGGCTTAGGACCGGGGAGCTGTTTTTT.

The V gene is TRBV10-2, the J gene TRBJ1-4; D is uncertain. V lost 2 bases and J 3 bases, leaving 13 bases between the germline ends. Germline CDR1 and CDR2: WSHSY and SAAADI. The CDR3 contains 16 residues. Here the CDR3 reads CASSEVYRRPNEKLFF. The CDR3 DNA is TGCGCCAGCAGTGAGGTTTATCGGAGACCTAATGAAAAACTGTTTTTT.

V gene TRBV7-9 combines with J gene TRBJ2-2, with D unresolved. The CDR3 has 14 amino acids. Trimming shortened V by 3 bases and J by 3 bases, and 8 bases separated the two germline ends. The germline V gene encodes CDR1 SEHNR and CDR2 FQNEAQ (reference sequence). The CDR3 loop is CASSLGGHTGELFF. CDR3 bases: TGTGCCAGCAGCTTGGGCGGCCACACCGGGGAGCTGTTTTTT. The variable domain in full, completed from reference TRBV7-9 and TRBJ2-2, reads DTGVSQNPRHKITKRGQNVTFRCDPISEHNRLYWYRQTLGQGPEFLTYFQNEAQLEKSRLLSDRFSAERPKGSFSTLEIQRTEQGDSAMYLCASSLGGHTGELFFGEGSRLTVL.

V and J are TRBV19 and TRBJ1-5; 7 nucleotides align to TRBD1. The CDR3 length is 13 residues. With 4 bases clipped from V and 7 bases from J, the junction kept 4 bases outside the gene matches. CDR1 and CDR2 (germline): LNHDA, SQIVND (reference sequence). The CDR3 reads CASSTQGEQPQHF. The CDR3 region has the DNA TGTGCCAGTAGTACGCAGGGGGAGCAGCCCCAGCATTTT.

The J gene is TRBJ1-1, the V gene TRBV6-1, with no clear D. The V and J ends lost 2 bases and 3 bases respectively, with 10 bases between them. Germline V lookup: CDR1 MNHNS, CDR2 SASEGT. This CDR3 has 14 residues. DNA of the CDR3: TGTGCCAGCAGTGAACTCGTTCTCTACACTGAAGCTTTCTTT. It specifies CASSELVLYTEAFF.

The chain employs TRBV7-9 and TRBJ2-5, with 7 bases aligning to TRBD2. This CDR3 contains 13 residues. CDR1 and CDR2 (germline): SEHNR, FQNEAQ (reference sequence). CDR3 sequence: CAGRSGGKETQYF. CDR3 in DNA: TGTGCGGGCCGTTCGGGGGGAAAAGAGACCCAGTACTTC.

This chain joins TRBV4-1 and TRBJ1-2; D possibly corresponds to TRBD1 (5 bases). V was trimmed by 6 bases and J by 10 bases, leaving 18 bases between them. The CDR3 has 13 amino acids. CDR1 and CDR2 (germline): MGHRA, YSYEKL. CDR3 sequence: CASSGPGRNHYTF. CDR3 in DNA: TGCGCCAGCAGTGGCCCGGGACGCAACCACTACACCTTC.